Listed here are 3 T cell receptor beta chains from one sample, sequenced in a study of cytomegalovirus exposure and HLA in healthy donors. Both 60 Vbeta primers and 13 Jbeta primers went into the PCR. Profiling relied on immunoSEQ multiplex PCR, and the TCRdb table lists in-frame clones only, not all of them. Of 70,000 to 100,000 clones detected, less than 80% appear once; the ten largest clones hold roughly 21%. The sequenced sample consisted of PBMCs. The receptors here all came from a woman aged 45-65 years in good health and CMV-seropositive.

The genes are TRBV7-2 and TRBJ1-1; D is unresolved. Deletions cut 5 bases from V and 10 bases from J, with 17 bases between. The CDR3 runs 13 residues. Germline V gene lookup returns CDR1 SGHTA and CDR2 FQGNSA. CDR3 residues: CASSPLERSVAFF. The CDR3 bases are TGTGCCAGCAGCCCATTGGAGCGGTCAGTAGCTTTCTTT. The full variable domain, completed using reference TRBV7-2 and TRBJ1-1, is GAGVSQSPSNKVTEKGKDVELRCDPISGHTALYWYRQSLGQGLEFLIYFQGNSAPDKSGLPSDRFSAERTGGSVSTLTIQRTQQEDSAVYLCASSPLERSVAFFGQGTRLTVV.

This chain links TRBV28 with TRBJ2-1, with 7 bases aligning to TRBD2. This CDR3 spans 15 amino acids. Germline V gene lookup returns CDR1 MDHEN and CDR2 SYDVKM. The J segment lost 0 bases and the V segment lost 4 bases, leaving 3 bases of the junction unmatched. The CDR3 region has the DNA TGTGCCAGCAGTTCGACTAGCTCCTCCTACAATGAGCAGTTCTTC. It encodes CASSSTSSSYNEQFF. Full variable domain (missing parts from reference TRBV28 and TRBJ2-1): DVKVTQSSRYLVKRTGEKVFLECVQDMDHENMFWYRQDPGLGLRLIYFSYDVKMKEKGDIPEGYSVSREKKERFSLILESASTNQTSMYLCASSSTSSSYNEQFFGPGTRLTVL.

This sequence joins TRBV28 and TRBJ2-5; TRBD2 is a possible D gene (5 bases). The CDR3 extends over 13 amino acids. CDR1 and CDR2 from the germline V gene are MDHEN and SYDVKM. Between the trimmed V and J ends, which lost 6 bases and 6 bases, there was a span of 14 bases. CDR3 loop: CASREELHQTQYF. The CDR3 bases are TGTGCCAGCAGGGAGGAGCTCCACCAGACCCAGTACTTC.